The TCR beta chain under discussion was sequenced for a study of CD8 T cells in Susac syndrome. Looking at the study overall: Roughly 6 sequenced Susac syndrome patients had clinically active disease, while 8 or 9 were in remission.

The CDR3 consists of 14 residues. The V end was cut by 2 bases, the J end by 2 bases, with 9 bases between. Per germline, CDR1 LNHNV and CDR2 YYDKDF (reference sequence). Random hexamers served to reverse transcribe roughly 0.45 to 1 ug RNA. Across 54 Vbeta and 13 Jbeta, immunoSEQ multiplex PCR amplified TCR beta CDR3. TCRdb reprocessed the immunoSEQ multiplex PCR reads with MiXCR, giving one entry per CDR3 protein. The sample shows roughly 250,000 distinct CDR3 sequences, almost 97% of them seen only once. Sequencing of TCR beta drew on CD8+ and CD4+ T cells from blood. The TEMRA cells underwent FACS enrichment, while the CD8+ and CD4+ T cells underwent negative isolation.

Material for sequencing was CD4+ T cells from PBMCs. The rearrangement links TRBV15 to TRBJ2-5, with D possibly being TRBD1 or TRBD2 (5 bases each). The TCR comes from a human donor with Susac syndrome. CDR3 nucleotides: TGTGCCACCAGCAGAAGGGACGTTCAAGAGACCCAGTACTTC. This encodes CATSRRDVQETQYF.